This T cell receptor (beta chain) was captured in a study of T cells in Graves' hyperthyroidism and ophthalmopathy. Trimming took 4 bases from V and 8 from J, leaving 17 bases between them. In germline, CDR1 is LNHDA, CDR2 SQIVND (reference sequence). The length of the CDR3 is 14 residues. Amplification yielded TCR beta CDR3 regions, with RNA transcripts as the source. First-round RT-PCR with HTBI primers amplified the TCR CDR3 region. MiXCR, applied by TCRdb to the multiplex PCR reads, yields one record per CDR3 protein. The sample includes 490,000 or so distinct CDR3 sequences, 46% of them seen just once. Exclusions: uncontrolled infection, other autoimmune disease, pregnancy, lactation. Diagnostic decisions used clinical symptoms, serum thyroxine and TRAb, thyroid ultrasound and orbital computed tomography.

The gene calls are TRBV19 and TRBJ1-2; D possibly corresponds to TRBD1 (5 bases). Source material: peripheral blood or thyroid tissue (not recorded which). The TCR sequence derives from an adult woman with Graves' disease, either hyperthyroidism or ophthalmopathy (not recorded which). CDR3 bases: TGTGCCAGTAGTACCAAGGGGCCTATATCCGGCTACACCTTC. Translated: CASSTKGPISGYTF. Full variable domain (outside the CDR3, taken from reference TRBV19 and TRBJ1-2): DGGITQSPKYLFRKEGQNVTLSCEQNLNHDAMYWYRQDPGQGLRLIYYSQIVNDFQKGDIAEGYSVSREKKESFPLTVTSAQKNPTAFYLCASSTKGPISGYTFGSGTRLTVV.